These T cell receptor beta chains were read from a single sample in a study of control samples from healthy donors and cancer patients. Method: immunoSEQ multiplex PCR; TCRdb's copy keeps in-frame clones and lacks some. The repertoire holds 100,000 to 150,000 clones, with roughly 89% as singletons. The sequencing sample was made of blood. The receptors here all came from a man between 18 and 35 years old in good health. The CDR3 runs from the conserved cysteine through the conserved F or W. The D gene is left open where the match is weak. Where a row states a size, it is once, few, many or the class of an expanded clone; other rows omit it.

abundance: once; v_gene: TRBV2; j_gene: TRBJ2-7; d_gene: NA; CDR3aa: CASRNPLRSYEQYF; CDR3nt: TGTGCCAGCAGGAACCCCCTGAGGAGTTACGAGCAGTACTTC
abundance: NA; v_gene: TRBV6-5; j_gene: TRBJ1-5; d_gene: NA; CDR3aa: CASSPRRVGNQPQHF; CDR3nt: TGTGCCAGCAGTCCCCGTAGGGTTGGAAATCAGCCCCAGCATTTT
abundance: NA; v_gene: TRBV2; j_gene: TRBJ1-2; d_gene: NA; CDR3aa: CASISTGTNYGYTF; CDR3nt: TGTGCCAGCATTTCGACCGGGACTAACTATGGCTACACCTTC
abundance: NA; v_gene: TRBV10-3; j_gene: TRBJ1-2; d_gene: TRBD1; CDR3aa: CAISRTGGNYGYTF; CDR3nt: TGTGCCATCAGCCGGACAGGGGGCAACTATGGCTACACCTTC
abundance: NA; v_gene: TRBV15; j_gene: TRBJ2-3; d_gene: TRBD1; CDR3aa: CATSRGSGQGSDTQYF; CDR3nt: TGTGCCACCAGCAGAGGTTCGGGACAGGGGTCAGATACGCAGTATTTT
abundance: NA; v_gene: TRBV3-1/TRBV3-2; j_gene: TRBJ2-7; d_gene: TRBD1; CDR3aa: CASSQGETGPYEQYF; CDR3nt: TGTGCCAGCAGCCAAGGAGAGACAGGGCCCTACGAGCAGTACTTC
abundance: NA; v_gene: TRBV7-9; j_gene: TRBJ1-3; d_gene: NA; CDR3aa: CASSLAAHFRENSGNTIYF; CDR3nt: TGTGCCAGCAGCTTAGCAGCCCATTTCCGGGAGAACTCTGGAAACACCATATATTTT
abundance: once; v_gene: TRBV9; j_gene: TRBJ2-1; d_gene: NA; CDR3aa: CASSPRVGPYNEQFF; CDR3nt: TGTGCCAGCAGTCCCAGGGTGGGTCCTTACAATGAGCAGTTCTTC
abundance: once; v_gene: TRBV4-1; j_gene: TRBJ1-4; d_gene: TRBD1; CDR3aa: CASSPGTGNEKLFF; CDR3nt: TGCGCCAGCAGCCCAGGGACAGGCAATGAAAAACTGTTTTTT
abundance: NA; v_gene: TRBV19; j_gene: TRBJ2-3; d_gene: NA; CDR3aa: CASSPRTDTQYF; CDR3nt: TGTGCCAGTAGCCCCCGGACAGATACGCAGTATTTT
abundance: once; v_gene: TRBV18; j_gene: TRBJ1-3; d_gene: NA; CDR3aa: CASSPREGASSGNTIYF; CDR3nt: TGTGCCAGCTCACCACGAGAAGGCGCGAGCTCTGGAAACACCATATATTTT
abundance: NA; v_gene: TRBV19; j_gene: TRBJ1-6; d_gene: NA; CDR3aa: CASSPTARTTRSHSPLHF; CDR3nt: TGTGCCAGTAGTCCTACCGCACGTACCACTCGATCCCATTCACCCCTCCACTTT
abundance: NA; v_gene: TRBV18; j_gene: TRBJ1-2; d_gene: NA; CDR3aa: CASSPPEGANYGYTF; CDR3nt: TGTGCCAGCTCACCACCAGAAGGAGCTAACTATGGCTACACCTTC
abundance: NA; v_gene: TRBV9; j_gene: TRBJ1-1; d_gene: TRBD1; CDR3aa: CASSRDRDTEAFF; CDR3nt: TGTGCCAGCAGTCGGGACAGGGACACTGAAGCTTTCTTT
abundance: few; v_gene: TRBV5-1; j_gene: TRBJ2-1; d_gene: TRBD2; CDR3aa: CASSLTSGGYYNEQFF; CDR3nt: TGCGCCAGCAGCTTAACTAGCGGGGGCTATTACAATGAGCAGTTCTTC